By share, the clone carrying this TCR beta chain counts as medium-sized. TCRdb re-called the 5' RACE reads with MiXCR, one entry per CDR3 protein. This table has 20,000 to 25,000 distinct CDR3 sequences, around 30% appearing once. Naive CD4+ cells had CD25+ Tregs removed. Germline V gene data show CDR1 as SGHTA and CDR2 as FQGTGA. CDR3 size: 16 residues. The V end lost 5 bases, the J end lost 1 base, and 17 bases lay between the germline ends. Source material: tumor-infiltrating naive CD4+ T cells sorted from the breast tumor. As to subset: naive CD4+ T cells, CD4+CD45RA+CD25-. The chain links TRBV7-3 to TRBJ1-1, with D unresolved. The receptor's source is a female donor with breast cancer. The DNA of the CDR3 is TGTGCCAGCAGCCCTCACCACAGTGTAAAGAACACTGAAGCTTTCTTT. Amino acids: CASSPHHSVKNTEAFF.